Following are 21 T cell receptor beta chains from one sample sequenced in a study of technical replicates of blood from a few donors. Here immunoSEQ multiplex PCR was the method, and the copy in TCRdb shows in-frame clones only, minus some. The sample lists approximately 75,000 clones; approximately 97% were seen once. Sequencing was performed on T cells isolated from PBMCs. All receptors come from a human donor in good health.

This chain connects TRBV28 to TRBJ2-7; no definite D call. V lost 2 bases and J lost 4, with 3 bases in between. Per the germline V gene, CDR1 is MDHEN and CDR2 is SYDVKM. The CDR3 spans 11 residues. CDR3 in DNA: TGTGCCAGCAGTTTACGGTACGAGCAGTACTTC. This encodes CASSLRYEQYF. The variable domain in full, completed from reference TRBV28 and TRBJ2-7, reads DVKVTQSSRYLVKRTGEKVFLECVQDMDHENMFWYRQDPGLGLRLIYFSYDVKMKEKGDIPEGYSVSREKKERFSLILESASTNQTSMYLCASSLRYEQYFGPGTRLTVT.

The chain recombines TRBV28 with TRBJ2-7; TRBD1 aligns across 8 bases. This CDR3 contains 16 residues. Germline trimming cut 1 base from V and 4 bases from J; bases unmatched to any gene: 9. Germline V gene lookup returns CDR1 MDHEN and CDR2 SYDVKM. This CDR3 is CASSLYPGTGGYEQYF. The CDR3 DNA follows: TGTGCCAGCAGTTTATATCCCGGAACAGGGGGGTACGAGCAGTACTTC.

The chain combines TRBV30 with TRBJ1-5; the D is unclear. V was pared by 5 bases and J by 4 bases, with 15 bases between. CDR1 GTSNPN and CDR2 SVGIG come from the germline V gene (reference sequence). There are 14 residues in the CDR3. The CDR3 sequence: CAWGLRRVNQPQHF. As DNA, the CDR3 is TGTGCCTGGGGCTTGAGGCGAGTTAATCAGCCCCAGCATTTT.

In DNA form, the CDR3 reads TGCGCCAGCAGCCAAGGTGCAGCGATCGACGGCATTCAGTACTTC. Protein: CASSQGAAIDGIQYF. The chain carries TRBV4-1 and TRBJ2-4; D is undetermined. With 1 base removed from V and 9 bases from J, the gap between germline ends came to 16 bases. Germline V gene lookup returns CDR1 MGHRA and CDR2 YSYEKL. The length of the CDR3 is 15 residues.

Note on this clone: The identical CDR3 is also encoded by other nucleotide sequences in the sample. V and J are TRBV5-1 and TRBJ2-5; D call uncertain. This CDR3 spans 12 amino acids. Germline CDR1 and CDR2: SGHRS and YFSETQ. The V gene lost 0 bases and the J gene lost 2 bases, with 2 bases spanning the gap. The CDR3 is CASSLAQETQYF. CDR3 in DNA: TGCGCCAGCAGCTTGGCTCAAGAGACCCAGTACTTC.

The chain employs TRBV21-1 and TRBJ1-2; TRBD1, the table's D call, was not compared with the DNA. TRBV21-1 is designated a pseudogene. The CDR3 spans 13 residues. The CDR3 DNA reads as TGTGCCAGCAGCAGTTGGACAGGGAATGGCTACACCTTC. It specifies CASSSWTGNGYTF.

The chain couples TRBV18 to TRBJ1-1; D ambiguous. V was clipped by 7 bases and J by 1 base, with 10 bases between them. This CDR3 contains 13 residues. Germline-derived CDR1 and CDR2 are KGHSH and LQKENI. The CDR3 region is CASLEAGNTEAFF. The DNA for the CDR3 is TGTGCCAGCTTAGAAGCGGGGAACACTGAAGCTTTCTTT.

The V gene is TRBV7-6, the J gene TRBJ1-3; 9 bases are a match to TRBD1. Per germline, CDR1 SGHVS and CDR2 FNYEAQ. V lost 6 bases to trimming and J lost 3 bases; unmatched junction nucleotides: 9. CDR3 length equals 16 residues. The CDR3 protein is CASRLNRTGVGNTIYF. The DNA of the CDR3 is TGTGCCAGCAGGCTAAATAGGACAGGGGTTGGAAACACCATATATTTT. Full variable domain (rest looked up from reference TRBV7-6 and TRBJ1-3): GAGVSQSPRYKVTKRGQDVALRCDPISGHVSLYWYRQALGQGPEFLTYFNYEAQQDKSGLPNDRFSAERPEGSISTLTIQRTEQRDSAMYRCASRLNRTGVGNTIYFGEGSWLTVV.

This clone was observed once. The V gene is TRBV13, the J gene TRBJ2-7; unclear D gene. V dropped 4 bases and J dropped 0 bases, with 4 bases sitting between them. CDR1 and CDR2 from the germline V gene are PRHDT and FYEKMQ (reference sequence). The length of the CDR3 is 12 residues. The CDR3 loop reads CASSSHSYEQYF. CDR3 coding DNA: TGTGCCAGCAGCTCCCACTCCTACGAGCAGTACTTC.

The V call is TRBV30, the J call TRBJ2-3, with D hard to call. This CDR3 spans 14 amino acids. V lost 4 bases, J lost 0 bases, and 11 bases lay in between. The V gene's germline CDR1 is GTSNPN and CDR2 SVGIG (reference sequence). CDR3 in DNA: TGTGCCTGGATGCCAGCGAGTAGCACAGATACGCAGTATTTT. Protein product: CAWMPASSTDTQYF.

The chain joins TRBV2 to TRBJ1-2; D perhaps matches TRBD1 (6 bases). The CDR3 is 15 residues long. CDR1 and CDR2 (germline): SNHLY, FYNNEI. Between the trimmed V and J ends, which lost 6 bases and 4 bases, there was a span of 18 bases. CDR3 nucleotides: TGTGCCAGCAGGTCGGGTGAGGGGGGGGTCTATGGCTACACCTTC. Its translation is CASRSGEGGVYGYTF. Filled out from reference TRBV2 and TRBJ1-2, the complete variable domain reads EPEVTQTPSHQVTQMGQEVILRCVPISNHLYFYWYRQILGQKVEFLVSFYNNEISEKSEIFDDQFSVERPDGSNFTLKIRSTKLEDSAMYFCASRSGEGGVYGYTFGSGTRLTVV.

This sequence joins TRBV6-1 and TRBJ2-7; 7 nucleotides match TRBD1. V lost 8 bases and J lost 4; bases outside the gene matches: 14. CDR1 is MNHNS, CDR2 SASEGT, per germline. The CDR3 is 15 residues long. CDR3 sequence reads: CASGRQGPTIYEQYF. Written as DNA, the CDR3 is TGTGCCAGCGGGAGACAGGGACCGACAATTTACGAGCAGTACTTC.

The rearrangement joins TRBV7-2 to TRBJ1-4; TRBD1 is a possible D gene (5 bases). This CDR3 has 14 residues. V dropped 5 bases and J dropped 4 bases, with 11 bases sitting between them. The V gene's germline CDR1 is SGHTA and CDR2 FQGNSA. This chain's CDR3 is CASSRQKYNEKLFF. CDR3 sequence (DNA): TGTGCCAGCAGCAGACAGAAGTATAATGAAAAACTGTTTTTT.

V gene TRBV4-2 combines with J gene TRBJ1-2; 8 bases fit TRBD1. The CDR3 runs to 17 residues. Germline V gene lookup returns CDR1 LGHNA and CDR2 YNFKEQ. J lost 1 base, V lost 0 bases, and 7 bases had no gene match. DNA of the CDR3: TGTGCCAGCAGCCAAGACGGCAGGGGGCCCGATAACTATGGCTACACCTTC. Encoded protein: CASSQDGRGPDNYGYTF.

The V gene is TRBV4-1, the J gene TRBJ2-2; TRBD2 aligns across 8 bases. The V segment lost 1 base and the J segment 7 bases; nucleotides outside the gene matches: 5. The CDR3 extends over 15 amino acids. The germline CDR1 and CDR2 sequences are MGHRA and YSYEKL. CDR3 DNA: TGCGCCAGCAGCCAAGCGGGGGGGCCGGGCGGGGAGCTGTTTTTT. Encoded protein: CASSQAGGPGGELFF.

The J gene is TRBJ1-3, the V gene TRBV5-1, with 7 bases matching TRBD1. This CDR3 is 16 amino acids long. Trimming removed 4 bases from V and 2 bases from J; junction bases left unmatched: 9. Germline assignment: CDR1 SGHRS and CDR2 YFSETQ. The CDR3, as DNA: TGCGCCAGCAGCCCTTGGACAGGTCTTACTGGAAACACCATATATTTT. Translating gives CASSPWTGLTGNTIYF.

The genes are TRBV7-6 and TRBJ2-7; 10 bases line up with TRBD2. After removal of 2 bases from V and 3 bases from J, the junction contained 4 bases not matched to a gene. The germline CDR1 and CDR2 sequences are SGHVS and FNYEAQ. This CDR3 has 15 residues. The CDR3 DNA sequence: TGTGCCAGCAGCTTACTAGCGGGAGTTATCTACGAGCAGTACTTC. Its translation is CASSLLAGVIYEQYF.

The genes are TRBV27 and TRBJ2-1, with D perhaps matching TRBD2 (6 bases). Trimming removed 4 bases at V and 7 bases at J, with 17 bases between. Germline assignment: CDR1 MNHEY and CDR2 SMNVEV (reference sequence). The length of the CDR3 is 15 residues. CDR3 loop: CASSSPEPGANEQFF. The CDR3 nucleotides are TGTGCCAGCAGTTCCCCCGAGCCGGGAGCAAATGAGCAGTTCTTC.

The chain couples TRBV5-1 to TRBJ2-1; TRBD2 matches at 11 bases. The CDR3 runs to 16 residues. J was trimmed by 6 bases and V by 4 bases; bases with no gene match: 9. Germline values: CDR1 SGHRS, CDR2 YFSETQ. CDR3 loop: CASSSLLAGEGNEQFF. The CDR3 coding sequence is TGCGCCAGCAGCAGCCTACTAGCGGGAGAGGGCAATGAGCAGTTCTTC.

The J gene is TRBJ1-1, the V gene TRBV6-5; 10 nucleotides line up with TRBD1. The CDR3 totals 14 residues. V gave up 5 bases and J gave up 7 bases; unmatched junction bases: 7. Germline loops: CDR1 MNHEY, CDR2 SVGAGI. The CDR3 loop reads CASSDIGTGDEAFF. The CDR3 DNA follows: TGTGCCAGCAGTGACATAGGGACAGGGGATGAAGCTTTCTTT.

The chain links TRBV18 to TRBJ1-2; D is possibly TRBD1 (6 bases). Per germline, CDR1 KGHSH and CDR2 LQKENI. CDR3 length equals 14 residues. Trimming removed 2 bases at V and 6 bases at J, with 13 bases between. The CDR3 spells CASSPTSGADGYTF. The CDR3 DNA reads as TGTGCCAGCTCACCAACCTCAGGGGCCGATGGCTACACCTTC.